This TCR beta chain emerged from a study of identical twins (dated by TCRdb to 2015 to 2016). Study-level background: TCR alpha and beta repertoires from monozygotic twins, unrelated adults of various ages and cord blood were deep-sequenced to test whether fetal clonotypes persist. To rule out contamination, the twin experiments were replicated at different times with different library preparation protocols. General findings and caveats noted by the study authors: In monozygotic twins, out-of-frame TCR alpha sharing was systematically underestimated by recombination models, although the models agreed with sharing between unrelated individuals. Invariant T cells such as MAIT and iNKT could partly confound zero-insertion analyses, although diverse VJ usage argued against such confounding for most clonotypes. The excess sharing between twins in beta out-of-frame sequences was weaker because fewer shared sequences reduced the signal-to-noise ratio. Compared with coincidental sharing between unrelated individuals, an excess of low generation-probability sequences was observed among out-of-frame TCR alpha sequences shared between twins. Fewer insertions were carried by abundant cord blood beta clonotypes, a similar but weaker trend appeared in young adult naive repertoires, and no such trend appeared in memory repertoires. Conclusions relied on cross-sectional statistical analysis, since the same donors could not be followed over many years.

All donors were healthy Caucasians. The twin cohort comprised three pairs of female monozygotic twins, all aged about 18 to 30 years. Miltenyi CD45RO+ enrichment and human naive T-cell isolation kits were used to isolate memory (CD45RO+) and naive T cells from PBMC. This clonotype was seen repeatedly, ten times or more. What this receptor recognizes is not known. The record has no base qualities; no much larger clone is one base away. Receptor amplification or capture employed 5' RACE. Reads for this sample came from an Illumina HiSeq 2000. A universal primer binding site was added through template switching, and the final cDNA carried a unique molecular identifier so that TCR cDNA molecules could be counted accurately. First-strand cDNA for TCR alpha and beta chains was synthesized from specific primers in the conserved constant-segment region. To control for contamination, every cDNA library was double barcoded, receiving both a SMART-Mk sample barcode and Illumina barcodes. TruSeq adapter sequences, together with Illumina sample barcodes, were added in two successive PCR steps. The Illumina HiSeq platform was used with custom primers to sequence TCR alpha and beta cDNA libraries. Per the source publication's procedure: Raw reads were processed with MiGEC to extract unique molecular identifiers, and MiXCR was used to determine CDR3 positions. For each individual, recombination models were inferred using an EM algorithm with the repgenHMM and IGoR tools. Shared clonotype analysis was performed with the tcR package in R, normalizing sharing by the product of cloneset sizes. Out-of-frame nonproductive sequences were analyzed to study raw recombination free of thymic and clonal selection effects. The public reads were reprocessed in TCRdb via fastp at Q25 and MiXCR, keeping in-frame beta chains. Identical CDR3 protein sequences are pooled into one entry, listed with their most common genes and DNA. TCRdb's processing, not the authors' own work, is the source of the V and J calls. This sample holds 240,000 or so distinct CDR3 sequences; about an eighth were observed only once. More than 3.5% of the sample goes to the ten largest clones.

Via the germline V gene (reference sequence), CDR1 is DFQATT and CDR2 SNEGSKA. The CDR3 measures 15 amino acids from cysteine to phenylalanine. The entry retains the CDR3 DNA only, 45 bases that are in frame from base 1. Clipping removes 6 bases from V and 2 bases from J, with 10 as the unmatched junction base count. These data were likewise used in another study, on yellow fever vaccine responses in identical twins. The second study, in turn, reports: The T cell response to vaccination in identical twins was reported by the authors to appear partly convergent and partly personalized. In the study, vaccine-responding T cell clones were precisely tracked in identical twins.

Rearrangement joined TRBV20-1 to TRBJ2-7; TRBD2 lines up with 10 middle nucleotides. The receptor's source is a woman between 18 and 30 years old in good health. The sequencing sample was made of memory (CD45RO+) T cells sorted from blood. This sample's cell subset or site label indicates: CD45RO+ enriched T cells. The DNA reads as follows: TGCAGTGCCAAAAAAGGACTAGCGGTTACCTACGAGCAGTACTTC. The resulting protein is CSAKKGLAVTYEQYF.